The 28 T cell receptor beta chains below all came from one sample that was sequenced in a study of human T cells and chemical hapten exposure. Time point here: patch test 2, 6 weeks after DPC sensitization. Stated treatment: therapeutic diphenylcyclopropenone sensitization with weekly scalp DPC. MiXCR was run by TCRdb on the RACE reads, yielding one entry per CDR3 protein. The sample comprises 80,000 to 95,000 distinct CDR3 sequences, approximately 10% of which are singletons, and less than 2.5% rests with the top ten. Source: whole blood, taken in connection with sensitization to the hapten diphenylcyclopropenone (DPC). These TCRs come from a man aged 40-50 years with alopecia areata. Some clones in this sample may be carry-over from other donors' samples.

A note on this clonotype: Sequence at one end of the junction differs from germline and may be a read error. The CDR3 protein is CSVEGGHF. DNA of the CDR3: TGCAGCGTTGAAGGGGGGCACTTC. The chain uses TRBV29-1 and TRBJ2-7; TRBD1 is a possible D gene (6 bases). Germline CDR1 and CDR2: SQVTM and ANQGSEA. The CDR3 covers 8 residues.

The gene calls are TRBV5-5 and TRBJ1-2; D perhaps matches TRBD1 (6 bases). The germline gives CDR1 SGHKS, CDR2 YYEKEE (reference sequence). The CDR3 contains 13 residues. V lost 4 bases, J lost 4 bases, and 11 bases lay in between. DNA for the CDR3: TGTGCCAGCAGCCTGGGACACCTCTATGGCTACACCTTC. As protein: CASSLGHLYGYTF.

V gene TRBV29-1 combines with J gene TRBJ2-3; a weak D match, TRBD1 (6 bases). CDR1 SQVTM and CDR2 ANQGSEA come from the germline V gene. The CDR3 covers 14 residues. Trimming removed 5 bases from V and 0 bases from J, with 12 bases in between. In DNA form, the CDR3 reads TGCAGCGTTACAGGACAGAGTAGCACAGATACGCAGTATTTT. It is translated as CSVTGQSSTDTQYF.

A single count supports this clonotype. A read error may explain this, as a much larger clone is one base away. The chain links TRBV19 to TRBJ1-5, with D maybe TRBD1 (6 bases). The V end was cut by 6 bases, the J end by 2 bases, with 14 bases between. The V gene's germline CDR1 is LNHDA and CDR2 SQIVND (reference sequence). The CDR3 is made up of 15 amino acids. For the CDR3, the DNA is TGTGCCAGTAGCTTTAACAGGGATCGCAATCAGCCCCAGCATTTT. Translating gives CASSFNRDRNQPQHF.

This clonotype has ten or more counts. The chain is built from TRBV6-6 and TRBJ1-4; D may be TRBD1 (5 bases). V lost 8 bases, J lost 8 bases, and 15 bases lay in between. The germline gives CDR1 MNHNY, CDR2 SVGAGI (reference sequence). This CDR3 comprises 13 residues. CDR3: CASRGREGEKLFF. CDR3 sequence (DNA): TGTGCCAGCCGCGGCCGAGAGGGGGAAAAACTGTTTTTT.

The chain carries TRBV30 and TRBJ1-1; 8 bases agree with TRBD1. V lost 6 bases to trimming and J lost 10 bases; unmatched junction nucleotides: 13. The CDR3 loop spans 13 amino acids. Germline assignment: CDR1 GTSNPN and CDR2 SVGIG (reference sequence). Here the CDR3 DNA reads TGTGCCTGCTCAAACCAGGGGGCGCTCAGAGCTTTCTTT. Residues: CACSNQGALRAFF.

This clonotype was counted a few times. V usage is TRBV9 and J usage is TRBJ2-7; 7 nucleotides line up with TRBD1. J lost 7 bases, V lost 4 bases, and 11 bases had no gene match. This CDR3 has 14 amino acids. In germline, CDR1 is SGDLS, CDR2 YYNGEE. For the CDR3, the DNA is TGTGCCAGCAGCCTACTAGACAGGGTGGGGGAGCAGTACTTC. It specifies CASSLLDRVGEQYF.

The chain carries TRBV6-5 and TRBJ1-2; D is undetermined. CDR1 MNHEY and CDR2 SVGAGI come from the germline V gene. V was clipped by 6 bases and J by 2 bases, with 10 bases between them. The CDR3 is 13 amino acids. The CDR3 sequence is CASRRNINYGYTF. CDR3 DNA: TGTGCCAGCAGACGGAACATCAACTATGGCTACACCTTC.

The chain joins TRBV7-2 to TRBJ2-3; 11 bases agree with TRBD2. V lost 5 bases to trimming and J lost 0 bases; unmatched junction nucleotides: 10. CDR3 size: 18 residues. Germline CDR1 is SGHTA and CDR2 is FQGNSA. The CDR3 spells CASSPGTGLAASTDTQYF. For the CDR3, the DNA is TGTGCCAGCAGCCCAGGCACGGGACTAGCGGCAAGCACAGATACGCAGTATTTT. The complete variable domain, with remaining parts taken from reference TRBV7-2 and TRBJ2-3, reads GAGVSQSPSNKVTEKGKDVELRCDPISGHTALYWYRQSLGQGLEFLIYFQGNSAPDKSGLPSDRFSAERTGGSVSTLTIQRTQQEDSAVYLCASSPGTGLAASTDTQYFGPGTRLTVL.

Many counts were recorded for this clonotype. The CDR3 loop is CASSWLTDIDTQYF. DNA for the CDR3: TGTGCCAGCAGCTGGCTGACAGATATAGATACGCAGTATTTT. The chain links TRBV7-2 to TRBJ2-3, with D possibly matching TRBD1 (5 bases). CDR1 and CDR2 from the germline V gene are SGHTA and FQGNSA. The CDR3 extends over 14 amino acids. V was clipped by 4 bases and J by 5 bases, with 13 bases between them.

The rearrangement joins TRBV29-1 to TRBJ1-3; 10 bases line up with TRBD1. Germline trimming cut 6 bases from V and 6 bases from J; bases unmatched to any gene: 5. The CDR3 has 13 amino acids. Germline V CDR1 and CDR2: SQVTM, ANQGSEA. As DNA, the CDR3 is TGCAGCGTCGGGACAGGGGTTCTAAACACCATATATTTT. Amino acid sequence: CSVGTGVLNTIYF.

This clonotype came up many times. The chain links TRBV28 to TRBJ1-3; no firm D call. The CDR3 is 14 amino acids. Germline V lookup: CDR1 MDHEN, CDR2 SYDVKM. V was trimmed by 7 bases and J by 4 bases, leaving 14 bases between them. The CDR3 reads CASTPLGRGNTIYF. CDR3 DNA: TGTGCCAGCACCCCCTTGGGGAGGGGAAACACCATATATTTT.

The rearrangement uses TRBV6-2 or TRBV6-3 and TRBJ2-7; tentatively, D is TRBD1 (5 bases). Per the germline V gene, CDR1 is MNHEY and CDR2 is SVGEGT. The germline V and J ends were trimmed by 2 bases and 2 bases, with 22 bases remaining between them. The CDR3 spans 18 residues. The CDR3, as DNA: TGTGCCAGCAGTTACGGTTCGCAGGGAAGGGGTAGCCCCTACGAGCAGTACTTC. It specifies CASSYGSQGRGSPYEQYF.

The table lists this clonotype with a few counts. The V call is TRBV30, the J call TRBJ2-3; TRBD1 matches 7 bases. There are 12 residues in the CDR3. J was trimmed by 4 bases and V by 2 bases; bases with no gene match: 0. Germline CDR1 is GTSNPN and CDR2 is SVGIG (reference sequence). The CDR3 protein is CAWSQGADTQYF. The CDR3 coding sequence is TGTGCCTGGAGTCAGGGGGCAGATACGCAGTATTTT.

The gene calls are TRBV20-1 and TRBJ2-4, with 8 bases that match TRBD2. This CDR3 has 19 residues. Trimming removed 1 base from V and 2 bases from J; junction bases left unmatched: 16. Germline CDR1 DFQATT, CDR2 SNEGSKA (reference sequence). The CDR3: CSARGGLGGRRGTKNIQYF. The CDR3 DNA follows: TGCAGTGCTAGAGGGGGGCTCGGCGGGAGGAGGGGAACCAAAAACATTCAGTACTTC.

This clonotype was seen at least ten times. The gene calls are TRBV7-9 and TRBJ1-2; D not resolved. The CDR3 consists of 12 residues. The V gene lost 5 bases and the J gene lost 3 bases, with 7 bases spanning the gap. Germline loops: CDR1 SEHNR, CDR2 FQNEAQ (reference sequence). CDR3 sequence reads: CASSADHYGYTF. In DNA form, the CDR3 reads TGTGCCAGCAGCGCCGACCACTATGGCTACACCTTC.

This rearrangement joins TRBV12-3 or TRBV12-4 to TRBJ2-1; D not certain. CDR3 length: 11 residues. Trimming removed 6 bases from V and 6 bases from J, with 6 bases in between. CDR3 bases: TGTGCCAGCAGCCTTAGCAATGAGCAGTTCTTC. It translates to CASSLSNEQFF.

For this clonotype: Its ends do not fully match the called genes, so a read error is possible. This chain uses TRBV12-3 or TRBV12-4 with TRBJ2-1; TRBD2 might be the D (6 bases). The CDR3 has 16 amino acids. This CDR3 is CDSSSPRDSTNQKLEF. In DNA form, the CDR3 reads TGTGACAGCAGTTCGCCCAGGGACTCCACAAACCAGAAGCTAGAATTC.

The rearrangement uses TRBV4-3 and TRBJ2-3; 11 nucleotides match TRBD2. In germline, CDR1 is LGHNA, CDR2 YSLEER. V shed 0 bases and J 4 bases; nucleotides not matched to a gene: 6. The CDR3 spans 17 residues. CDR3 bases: TGCGCCAGCAGCCAAGATGCGGCTAGCGGGAGGCCAGATACGCAGTATTTT. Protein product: CASSQDAASGRPDTQYF.

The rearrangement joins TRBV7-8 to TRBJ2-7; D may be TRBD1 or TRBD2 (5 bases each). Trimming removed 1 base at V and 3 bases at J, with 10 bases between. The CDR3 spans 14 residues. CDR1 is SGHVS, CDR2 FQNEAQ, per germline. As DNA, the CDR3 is TGTGCCAGCAGCTTAGTGGGACGAGGCTACGAGCAGTACTTC. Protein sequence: CASSLVGRGYEQYF.

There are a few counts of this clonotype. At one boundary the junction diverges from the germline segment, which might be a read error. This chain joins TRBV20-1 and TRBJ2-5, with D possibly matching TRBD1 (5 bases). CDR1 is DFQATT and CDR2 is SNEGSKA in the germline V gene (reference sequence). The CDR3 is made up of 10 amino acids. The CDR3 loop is CSGLEETQYF. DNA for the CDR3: TGTTCAGGGTTAGAGGAGACCCAGTACTTC.

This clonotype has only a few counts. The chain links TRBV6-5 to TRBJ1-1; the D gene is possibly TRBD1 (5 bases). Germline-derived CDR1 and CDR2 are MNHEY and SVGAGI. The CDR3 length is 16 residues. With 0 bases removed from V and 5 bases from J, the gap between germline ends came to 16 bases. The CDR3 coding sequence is TGTGCCAGCAGTTACTCGGGGTGGGACCAAGGGACTGAAGCTTTCTTT. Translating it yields CASSYSGWDQGTEAFF.

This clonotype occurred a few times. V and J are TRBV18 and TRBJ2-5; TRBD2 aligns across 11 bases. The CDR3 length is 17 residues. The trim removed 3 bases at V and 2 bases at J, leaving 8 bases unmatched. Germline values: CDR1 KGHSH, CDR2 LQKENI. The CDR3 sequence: CASSPLRLAGTQETQYF. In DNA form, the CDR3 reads TGTGCCAGCTCACCTCTTAGACTAGCGGGGACACAAGAGACCCAGTACTTC.

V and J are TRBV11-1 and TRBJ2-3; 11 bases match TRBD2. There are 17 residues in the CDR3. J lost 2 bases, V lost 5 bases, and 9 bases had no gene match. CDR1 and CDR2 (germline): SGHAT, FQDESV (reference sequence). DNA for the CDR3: TGTGCCAGCAGCCCTCCGGTAGCGGGAGGGACCACAGATACGCAGTATTTT. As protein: CASSPPVAGGTTDTQYF.

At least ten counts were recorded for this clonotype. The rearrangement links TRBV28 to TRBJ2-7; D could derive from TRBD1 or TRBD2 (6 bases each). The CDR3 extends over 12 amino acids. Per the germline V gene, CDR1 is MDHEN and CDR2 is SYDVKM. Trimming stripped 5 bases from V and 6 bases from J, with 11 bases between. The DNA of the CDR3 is TGTGCCAGCAGTGCCGGAGGGGGCGAGCAGTACGTC. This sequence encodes CASSAGGGEQYV.

DNA of the CDR3: TGTGCCAGCGGGGCGGACAGGGGGACCGGTACGCAGTATTTT. It encodes CASGADRGTGTQYF. The rearrangement uses TRBV12-3 or TRBV12-4 and TRBJ2-3; 10 positions match TRBD1. The CDR3 runs to 14 residues. V lost 8 bases to trimming and J lost 8 bases; unmatched junction nucleotides: 10.

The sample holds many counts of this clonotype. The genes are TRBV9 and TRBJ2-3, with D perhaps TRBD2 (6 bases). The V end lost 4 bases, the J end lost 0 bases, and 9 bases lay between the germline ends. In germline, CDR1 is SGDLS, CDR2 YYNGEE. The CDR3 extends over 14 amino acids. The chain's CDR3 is CASSISGSTDTQYF. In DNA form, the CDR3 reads TGTGCCAGCAGCATTAGCGGTAGCACAGATACGCAGTATTTT.

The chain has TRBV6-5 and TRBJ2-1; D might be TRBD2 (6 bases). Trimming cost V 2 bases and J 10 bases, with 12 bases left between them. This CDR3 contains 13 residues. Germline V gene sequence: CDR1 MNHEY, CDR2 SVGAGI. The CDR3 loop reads CASSYEYTSEQFF. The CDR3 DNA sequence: TGTGCCAGCAGTTACGAGTATACTAGCGAGCAGTTCTTC.